This T cell receptor beta chain was captured in a study of T-cell memory formation after mild COVID-19. Study overall: Largely, the TCR clusters proved donor specific.

The CDR3 length is 14 residues. V was trimmed by 3 bases and J by 4 bases, leaving 10 bases between them. Germline V gives CDR1 KGHDR, CDR2 SFDVKD. TCRalpha and TCRbeta libraries used 5'RACE with constant-segment primers and UMIs. TCRdb redid the calling of the 5' RACE reads with MiXCR, one entry per CDR3 protein. The data show about 250,000 distinct CDR3 sequences, about 20% seen once. Study-level points and caveats: Cross-reactive memory appears to have joined, as suggested by some responding clones showing up in pre-infection memory. Of the contracting clones, CD4+ ones lay mainly in CM and EM, and CD8+ ones in EMRA.

This clonotype was seen only a few times. Its antigen is undetermined. The V call is TRBV24-1, the J call TRBJ2-3, with D perhaps matching TRBD1 (5 bases). The sample taken for sequencing was PBMCs or a T cell subset sorted from them (not recorded which). The source of this sequence is a man younger than 35 who had mild COVID-19 (a few samples of this study predate the infection). Cell type and time point are not known. CDR3 DNA sequence: TGTGCCACCAGTGATCGGCAGGGATCAGATACGCAGTATTTT. This sequence encodes CATSDRQGSDTQYF.